The 3 T cell receptor beta chains given below trace back to one sample, sequenced in a study of Graves' ophthalmopathy and Graves' hyperthyroidism. The sequenced template was RNA, covering the TCR beta CDR3 region. A first-round RT-PCR used HTBI primers, followed by a second-round multiplex PCR. MiXCR, run by TCRdb on the multiplex PCR reads, gives a single entry per CDR3 protein. The sample lists about 210,000 distinct CDR3 sequences; around 28% were seen once. Sample: peripheral blood. These receptors came from a man in his forties or fifties with Graves' ophthalmopathy.

Only a few counts were recorded for this clonotype. The CDR3 here is CASTRGGLTEAFF. The CDR3 coding sequence is TGTGCCAGCACTCGGGGCGGGCTCACTGAAGCTTTCTTT. V and J are TRBV6-5 and TRBJ1-1; weak D call: TRBD1 (5 bases). V lost 7 bases and J 4 bases, leaving 13 bases between the germline ends. The CDR3 runs 13 residues. CDR1 MNHEY and CDR2 SVGAGI come from the germline V gene.

This clonotype has a count of ten or more. The chain recombines TRBV12-3 or TRBV12-4 with TRBJ2-5; 11 nucleotides agree with TRBD2. After removal of 5 bases from V and 8 bases from J, the junction contained 7 bases not matched to a gene. The CDR3 runs 14 residues. The DNA of the CDR3 is TGTGCCAGCAGTCCCGGGACTAGCGGAGCAACCCAGTACTTC. Amino acids: CASSPGTSGATQYF.

This clonotype was seen repeatedly, ten times or more. The rearrangement joins TRBV7-8 to TRBJ1-1; D gene ambiguous. This CDR3 has 15 amino acids. V was pared by 1 base and J by 8 bases, with 17 bases between. From germline, CDR1 is SGHVS and CDR2 FQNEAQ. Here the CDR3 reads CASSLVGSYAGEAFF. CDR3 in DNA: TGTGCCAGCAGCTTAGTGGGGAGTTACGCGGGAGAAGCTTTCTTT. Complete variable domain (other parts from reference TRBV7-8 and TRBJ1-1): GAGVSQSPRYKVAKRGQDVALRCDPISGHVSLFWYQQALGQGPEFLTYFQNEAQLDKSGLPSDRFFAERPEGSVSTLKIQRTQQEDSAVYLCASSLVGSYAGEAFFGQGTRLTVV.